A single T cell receptor (beta chain) is shown here with its context. The recovered donors of Cohort 3 showed two negative PCRs, clearance, or symptom resolution. The data belong to a study of blood T cell repertoires in COVID-19. Clones were sequenced by immunoSEQ multiplex PCR, and TCRdb holds only the in-frame ones, with some missing. In the table there are more than 300,000 clones, more than 75% of which are singletons. Germline CDR1 is SQVTM and CDR2 is ANQGSEA. The CDR3 loop spans 13 amino acids. Trimming shortened V by 4 bases and J by 7 bases, and 16 bases separated the two germline ends. This sequence originates from a woman between 18 and 29 years old who had recovered from COVID-19. The sequenced sample was PBMCs or T cells enriched from blood (not recorded which). The chain couples TRBV29-1 to TRBJ1-2, with a possible D match to TRBD1 (6 bases). CDR3 region: CSVGGWGGLGYTF. CDR3 nucleotides: TGCAGCGTTGGTGGGTGGGGGGGCCTTGGCTACACCTTC.